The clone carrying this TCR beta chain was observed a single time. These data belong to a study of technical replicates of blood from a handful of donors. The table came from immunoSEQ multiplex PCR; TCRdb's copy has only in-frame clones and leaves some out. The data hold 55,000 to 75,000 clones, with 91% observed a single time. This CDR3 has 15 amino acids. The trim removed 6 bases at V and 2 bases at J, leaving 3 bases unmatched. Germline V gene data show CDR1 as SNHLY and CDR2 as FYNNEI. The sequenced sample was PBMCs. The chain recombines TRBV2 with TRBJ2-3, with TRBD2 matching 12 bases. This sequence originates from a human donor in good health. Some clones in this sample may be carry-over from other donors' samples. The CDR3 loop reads CASSGLAGPTDTQYF. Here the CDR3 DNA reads TGTGCCAGCAGCGGACTAGCGGGACCCACAGATACGCAGTATTTT.